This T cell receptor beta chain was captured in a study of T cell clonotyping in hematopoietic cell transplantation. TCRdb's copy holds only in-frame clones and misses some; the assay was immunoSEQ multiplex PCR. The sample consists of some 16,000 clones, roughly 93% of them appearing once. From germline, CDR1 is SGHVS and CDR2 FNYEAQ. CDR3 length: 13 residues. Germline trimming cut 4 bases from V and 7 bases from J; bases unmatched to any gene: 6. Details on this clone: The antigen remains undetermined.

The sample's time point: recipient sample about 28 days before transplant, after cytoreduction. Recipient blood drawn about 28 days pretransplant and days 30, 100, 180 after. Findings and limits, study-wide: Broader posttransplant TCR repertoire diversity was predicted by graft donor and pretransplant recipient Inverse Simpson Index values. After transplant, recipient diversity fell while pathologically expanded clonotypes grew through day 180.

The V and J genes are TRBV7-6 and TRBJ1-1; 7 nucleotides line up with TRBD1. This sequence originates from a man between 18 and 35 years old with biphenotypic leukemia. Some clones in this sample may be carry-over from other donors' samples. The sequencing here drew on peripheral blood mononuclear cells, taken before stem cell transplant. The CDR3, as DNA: TGTGCCAGCAGCTCCTCCGGGACAGTTGAAGCTTTCTTT. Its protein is CASSSSGTVEAFF.